The 15 T cell receptor beta chains below come from one sample, sequenced in a study of T cell responses to AZD1222 COVID-19 vaccine (dated by TCRdb to the early 2020s). This specimen's time point label, interpreted: baseline before first vaccination. The library was produced with the immunoSEQ multiplex PCR assay. Not all clones reach the TCRdb copy of this immuneACCESS table, which keeps in-frame sequences only. Checked studies attribute under half of the gap to unresolved V genes and leave the rest unexplained. This sample gives some 150,000 clones in total; about nine tenths of them show up just once. The ten largest account for around 18% of the sample. The specimen was peripheral blood, collected on day 0 of AZD1222 vaccination. The receptors here all came from an adult in good health.

V and J are TRBV16 and TRBJ2-5; 7 nucleotides match TRBD1. Germline-derived CDR1 and CDR2 are KGHSY and FQNENV. The CDR3 is 16 residues long. The ends lost 3 bases at V and 3 bases at J; junction bases unmatched: 10. In DNA, the CDR3 is TGTGCCAGCAGCCACCTGACAGGGTCGGGCGAAGAGACCCAGTACTTC. It specifies CASSHLTGSGEETQYF.

CDR3 in amino acids: CASSWSGTSPYNEQFF. The CDR3 DNA reads as TGTGCCAGCAGTTGGTCCGGGACTAGTCCCTACAATGAGCAGTTCTTC. V is TRBV27 and J is TRBJ2-1; TRBD2 agrees at 8 bases. The trim removed 4 bases at V and 2 bases at J, leaving 7 bases unmatched. The germline V gene encodes CDR1 MNHEY and CDR2 SMNVEV (reference sequence). The CDR3 is made up of 16 amino acids.

The rearrangement uses TRBV2 and TRBJ2-5, with D uncertain. CDR1 and CDR2 from the germline V gene are SNHLY and FYNNEI. The V and J ends lost 6 bases and 2 bases respectively, with 13 bases between them. This CDR3 is 14 amino acids long. CDR3 in DNA: TGTGCCAGCAGGCAAAACAGTGCTCAAGAGACCCAGTACTTC. Its protein is CASRQNSAQETQYF.

This clone was recorded once. The chain carries TRBV18 and TRBJ2-1; no definite D call. The germline V gene has CDR1 KGHSH and CDR2 LQKENI. The CDR3 totals 11 residues. V shed 5 bases and J shed 7 bases, with 6 bases lying between them. The CDR3 DNA sequence: TGTGCCAGCTCAATACAAAATGAGCAGTTCTTC. Its translation is CASSIQNEQFF.

The J gene is TRBJ1-2, the V gene TRBV9; TRBD1 aligns across 8 bases. V shed 2 bases, J shed 7 bases, and the junction held 10 bases outside the gene matches. The CDR3 length is 15 residues. Germline V CDR1 and CDR2: SGDLS, YYNGEE. The CDR3 protein is CASSVTIQQGVGYTF. In DNA form, the CDR3 reads TGTGCCAGCAGCGTTACGATCCAACAGGGGGTTGGCTACACCTTC.

This chain uses TRBV3-1 (or the pseudogene TRBV3-2) with TRBJ2-1, with a weak D call TRBD2 (5 bases). Trimming left V 0 bases short and J 4 bases short, with 7 bases between. In germline, CDR1 is LGHDT, CDR2 YNNKEL (reference sequence). The CDR3 is 14 residues long. DNA of the CDR3: TGTGCCAGCAGCCAAGACGGACTGTACAATGAGCAGTTCTTC. This gives the protein CASSQDGLYNEQFF.

The chain recombines TRBV7-9 with TRBJ1-2, with D uncertain. Trimming took off 7 bases at V and 4 bases at J, with 10 bases between the two ends. In germline, CDR1 is SEHNR, CDR2 FQNEAQ (reference sequence). The CDR3 sequence is 12 residues long. CDR3 in DNA: TGTGCCAGCACCCCGGGGTTCTATGGCTACACCTTC. Amino acid sequence: CASTPGFYGYTF.

The rearrangement uses TRBV2 and TRBJ1-2, with a tentative D call TRBD1 (5 bases). V was cut by 4 bases and J by 4 bases, with 13 bases left in between. The CDR3 runs 14 residues. Per the germline V gene, CDR1 is SNHLY and CDR2 is FYNNEI. The CDR3 region is CASSGIDSLYGYTF. The CDR3 nucleotides are TGTGCCAGCAGTGGGATCGACAGCCTCTATGGCTACACCTTC.

The CDR3 DNA reads as TGTGCCAGCAGTCCCTGGCTTTCAACTAATGAAAAACTGTTTTTT. Its translation is CASSPWLSTNEKLFF. The chain combines TRBV7-6 with TRBJ1-4; D is uncertain. Trimming stripped 6 bases from V and 0 bases from J, with 11 bases between. Germline V lookup: CDR1 SGHVS, CDR2 FNYEAQ. The CDR3 covers 15 residues.

V is TRBV5-6 and J is TRBJ1-5; a weak D match, TRBD1 (6 bases). The CDR3 contains 14 residues. The germline gives CDR1 SGHDT, CDR2 YYEEEE. V lost 4 bases, J lost 4 bases, and 12 bases lay in between. CDR3 loop: CASSLTGRNQPQHF. The CDR3 DNA sequence: TGTGCCAGCAGCCTAACAGGGAGAAATCAGCCCCAGCATTTT.

J is TRBJ1-2 and V is TRBV7-2; TRBD1 is a possible D gene (6 bases). V was clipped by 5 bases and J by 8 bases, with 21 bases between them. The V gene's germline CDR1 is SGHTA and CDR2 FQGNSA. The CDR3 consists of 15 residues. The chain's CDR3 is CASSPHRTGPGGYTF. CDR3 DNA sequence: TGTGCCAGCAGCCCTCACCGAACAGGGCCGGGGGGCTACACCTTC. Full variable domain (missing parts from reference TRBV7-2 and TRBJ1-2): GAGVSQSPSNKVTEKGKDVELRCDPISGHTALYWYRQSLGQGLEFLIYFQGNSAPDKSGLPSDRFSAERTGGSVSTLTIQRTQQEDSAVYLCASSPHRTGPGGYTFGSGTRLTVV.

The CDR3 region has the DNA TGTGCCAGCAGCTTAGCGGGACAAAACTATGGCTACACCTTC. Translating it yields CASSLAGQNYGYTF. The rearrangement uses TRBV11-1 and TRBJ1-2; perhaps TRBD1 as D (6 bases). Looked up from germline, CDR1 is SGHAT and CDR2 is FQDESV (reference sequence). V was clipped by 0 bases and J by 2 bases, with 7 bases between them. CDR3 length: 14 amino acids.

The chain employs TRBV5-5 and TRBJ2-1, with a tentative D call TRBD2 (5 bases). V lost 0 bases and J 5 bases, leaving 6 bases between the germline ends. CDR1 is SGHKS, CDR2 YYEKEE, per germline (reference sequence). The CDR3 has 13 amino acids. CDR3 sequence (DNA): TGTGCCAGCAGCTTGGGGACTCACAATGAGCAGTTCTTC. Residues: CASSLGTHNEQFF.

The genes are TRBV5-4 and TRBJ2-1, with 7 bases identical to TRBD1. Germline V gene data show CDR1 as SGHNT and CDR2 as YYREEE (reference sequence). The CDR3 contains 15 residues. J lost 7 bases, V lost 0 bases, and 7 bases had no gene match. CDR3 sequence reads: CASSLEQGVGNEQFF. CDR3 DNA sequence: TGTGCCAGCAGCTTGGAGCAGGGGGTGGGTAATGAGCAGTTCTTC.

V usage is TRBV7-9 and J usage is TRBJ1-3; no definite D call. This CDR3 has 15 amino acids. V dropped 3 bases and J dropped 0 bases, with 9 bases sitting between them. The germline V gene encodes CDR1 SEHNR and CDR2 FQNEAQ (reference sequence). As DNA, the CDR3 is TGTGCCAGCAGCTTTGGAGGCAGCTCTGGAAACACCATATATTTT. Translation: CASSFGGSSGNTIYF.